These 27 T cell receptor beta chains were all obtained from the same sample, sequenced in a study of OX40 agonist ivuxolimab in advanced cancers. Assay: immunoSEQ multiplex PCR; the TCRdb copy retains only in-frame clones and omits some. This sample carries 45,000 to 60,000 clones, more than 80% of them seen once, and the ten largest clones take 5.4%. The source was CD4+ or CD8+ T cells sorted from blood, collected in a trial of the OX40 agonist ivuxolimab. These receptors came from an adult with an advanced solid tumor such as melanoma, head and neck, liver or kidney cancer.

This chain joins TRBV25-1 and TRBJ2-2; D may be TRBD2 (7 bases). Trimming stripped 3 bases from V and 6 bases from J, with 14 bases between. The CDR3 runs 15 residues. Germline lookup yields CDR1 MGHDK and CDR2 SYGVNS. CDR3 loop: CASSDVQGGAGELFF. Here the CDR3 DNA reads TGTGCCAGCAGTGATGTACAGGGAGGGGCCGGGGAGCTGTTTTTT. Together with reference TRBV25-1 and TRBJ2-2, the CDR3 gives the full variable domain: EADIYQTPRYLVIGTGKKITLECSQTMGHDKMYWYQQDPGMELHLIHYSYGVNSTEKGDLSSESTVSRIRTEHFPLTLESARPSHTSQYLCASSDVQGGAGELFFGEGSRLTVL.

This chain joins TRBV30 and TRBJ2-7; D is possibly TRBD1 or TRBD2 (5 bases each). Germline V CDR1 and CDR2: GTSNPN, SVGIG (reference sequence). V shed 2 bases and J shed 5 bases, with 22 bases lying between them. The CDR3 consists of 16 residues. CDR3 nucleotide sequence: TGTGCCTGGAGTTGGCCTCGGGGCAAAGAGACCAACGAGCAGTACTTC. Its translation is CAWSWPRGKETNEQYF. Filled out from reference TRBV30 and TRBJ2-7, the complete variable domain reads SQTIHQWPATLVQPVGSPLSLECTVEGTSNPNLYWYRQAAGRGLQLLFYSVGIGQISSEVPQNLSASRPQDRQFILSSKKLLLSDSGFYLCAWSWPRGKETNEQYFGPGTRLTVT.

J is TRBJ1-5 and V is TRBV5-1; maybe TRBD1 (6 bases). In germline, CDR1 is SGHRS, CDR2 YFSETQ. The CDR3 is made up of 17 amino acids. Trimming took 5 bases from V and 1 from J, leaving 19 bases between them. The chain's CDR3 is CASSLEGGPGSNQPQHF. The DNA for the CDR3 is TGCGCCAGCAGTCTGGAGGGGGGGCCTGGGAGCAATCAGCCCCAGCATTTT.

The J gene is TRBJ1-5, the V gene TRBV28; D is ambiguous. The CDR3 has 15 residues. V lost 4 bases and J 1 base, leaving 11 bases between the germline ends. Germline CDR1 reads MDHEN; CDR2 reads SYDVKM. This CDR3 is CASSSPGRSNQPQHF. The CDR3, as DNA: TGTGCCAGCAGTTCCCCTGGAAGAAGCAATCAGCCCCAGCATTTT.

The CDR3 nucleotides are TGTGCCAGCAGCCCAATCGTGGCAGGGGGCTCCGGCTACACCTTC. Translating it yields CASSPIVAGGSGYTF. The genes are TRBV9 and TRBJ1-2; 8 positions agree with TRBD1. Trimming removed 4 bases from V and 8 bases from J; junction bases left unmatched: 13. CDR1 is SGDLS and CDR2 is YYNGEE in the germline V gene. This CDR3 region has 15 residues. Filled out from reference TRBV9 and TRBJ1-2, the complete variable domain reads DSGVTQTPKHLITATGQRVTLRCSPRSGDLSVYWYQQSLDQGLQFLIQYYNGEERAKGNILERFSAQQFPDLHSELNLSSLELGDSALYFCASSPIVAGGSGYTFGSGTRLTVV.

This clone was counted only a few times. The chain couples TRBV7-9 to TRBJ2-5; 10 nucleotides agree with TRBD2. The V and J ends lost 5 bases and 4 bases, in that order; junction bases with no gene match: 4. CDR1 is SEHNR, CDR2 FQNEAQ, per germline (reference sequence). The CDR3 totals 14 residues. The CDR3 here is CASSPGLAVETQYF. The CDR3, as DNA: TGTGCCAGCAGCCCCGGACTAGCGGTAGAGACCCAGTACTTC.

The gene calls are TRBV9 and TRBJ1-1; D remains unclear. Germline CDR1 reads SGDLS; CDR2 reads YYNGEE. The CDR3 has 13 amino acids. V shed 0 bases and J shed 5 bases, with 8 bases lying between them. The DNA for the CDR3 is TGTGCCAGCAGCGTAGTTCGGGATACTGAAGCTTTCTTT. As protein: CASSVVRDTEAFF.

V is TRBV7-9 and J is TRBJ1-2; 7 bases are a match to TRBD1. The CDR3 spans 14 residues. Germline-derived CDR1 and CDR2 are SEHNR and FQNEAQ (reference sequence). Unmatched junction bases numbered 3, after V lost 3 bases and J lost 2 bases. CDR3 in DNA: TGTGCCAGCAGCTTTGGGACAGACAACTATGGCTACACCTTC. Its translation: CASSFGTDNYGYTF.

V is TRBV28 and J is TRBJ1-5; D possibly corresponds to TRBD1 (5 bases). The CDR3 covers 13 residues. V lost 7 bases and J 2 bases, leaving 9 bases between the germline ends. Germline V gene sequence: CDR1 MDHEN, CDR2 SYDVKM. The CDR3 protein is CASIGGGNQPQHF. The CDR3 region has the DNA TGTGCCAGCATCGGGGGGGGCAATCAGCCCCAGCATTTT. Combining the CDR3 with reference TRBV28 and TRBJ1-5 gives the whole variable domain DVKVTQSSRYLVKRTGEKVFLECVQDMDHENMFWYRQDPGLGLRLIYFSYDVKMKEKGDIPEGYSVSREKKERFSLILESASTNQTSMYLCASIGGGNQPQHFGDGTRLSIL.

This chain connects TRBV2 to TRBJ2-7, with 7 bases matching TRBD1. The CDR3 contains 13 residues. The germline CDR1 and CDR2 sequences are SNHLY and FYNNEI. Trimming cost V 6 bases and J 7 bases; bases outside gene matches: 9. The CDR3 reads CASRGTALLEQYF. In DNA form, the CDR3 reads TGTGCCAGCAGGGGGACAGCTCTACTGGAGCAGTACTTC.

This clone came up once. The CDR3 DNA sequence: TGCGCCAGCAGTCAGGGACAGGAGAACACCGGGGAGCTGTTTTTT. Translated, it gives CASSQGQENTGELFF. The chain is built from TRBV5-1 and TRBJ2-2; 8 nucleotides line up with TRBD1. CDR3 length: 15 residues. Germline CDR1 is SGHRS and CDR2 is YFSETQ. Germline trimming cut 5 bases from V and 1 base from J; bases unmatched to any gene: 4. The variable domain in full, with the rest retrieved from reference TRBV5-1 and TRBJ2-2, is KAGVTQTPRYLIKTRGQQVTLSCSPISGHRSVSWYQQTPGQGLQFLFEYFSETQRNKGNFPGRFSGRQFSNSRSEMNVSTLELGDSALYLCASSQGQENTGELFFGEGSRLTVL.

J is TRBJ1-2 and V is TRBV7-8, with 7 bases identical to TRBD1. The CDR3 is 14 residues long. Germline CDR1 is SGHVS and CDR2 is FQNEAQ. J gave up 5 bases and V 4 bases, and 7 bases lay outside the gene matches. The CDR3 sequence is CASSSTQGGYGYTF. CDR3 bases: TGTGCCAGCAGCTCGACCCAGGGGGGGTATGGCTACACCTTC.

The V and J genes are TRBV2 and TRBJ2-5; D call uncertain. Per the germline V gene, CDR1 is SNHLY and CDR2 is FYNNEI. V lost 6 bases and J lost 10, with 18 bases in between. The CDR3 spans 13 residues. DNA for the CDR3: TGTGCCAGCAGGGAGACCGGAGCTGCCGACCAGTACTTC. The encoded protein is CASRETGAADQYF.

This clone was recorded once. The chain is built from TRBV11-2 and TRBJ1-2; D is undetermined. V shed 5 bases and J shed 0 bases, with 13 bases lying between them. The CDR3 spans 15 residues. CDR1 is SGHAT, CDR2 FQNNGV, per germline. CDR3 amino acids: CASSEYDRANYGYTF. CDR3 nucleotides: TGTGCCAGCAGCGAGTATGATAGGGCTAACTATGGCTACACCTTC.

This chain connects TRBV6-5 to TRBJ2-7; TRBD2 matches at 9 bases. Germline CDR1 is MNHEY and CDR2 is SVGAGI. The CDR3 contains 16 residues. With V trimmed by 3 bases and J by 5 bases, 11 bases remained unmatched. The DNA of the CDR3 is TGTGCCAGCAGTTATTTCCCGGCTAGCGGGAAGCACGAGCAGTACTTC. This codes for CASSYFPASGKHEQYF.

The chain joins TRBV7-9 to TRBJ2-7, with D possibly being TRBD1 or TRBD2 (5 bases each). CDR3 size: 16 residues. In germline, CDR1 is SEHNR, CDR2 FQNEAQ (reference sequence). V lost 5 bases and J lost 3, with 20 bases in between. The CDR3 nucleotides read TGTGCCAGCAGCACCACCGGGGCTGCGCGAGTCTACGAGCAGTACTTC. Protein product: CASSTTGAARVYEQYF.

This chain joins TRBV4-2 and TRBJ2-1; TRBD2 aligns across 12 bases. The germline CDR1 and CDR2 sequences are LGHNA and YNFKEQ. The CDR3 has 16 residues. With V trimmed by 2 bases and J by 4 bases, 3 bases remained unmatched. The CDR3, as DNA: TGTGCCAGCAGCCAAAAAGGACTAGCGGGGTACAATGAGCAGTTCTTC. Protein sequence: CASSQKGLAGYNEQFF.

This chain links TRBV5-1 with TRBJ1-1; the D is unclear. The V and J ends lost 1 base and 8 bases respectively, with 15 bases between them. The CDR3 is 14 amino acids. The germline gives CDR1 SGHRS, CDR2 YFSETQ. The CDR3 region has the DNA TGCGCCAGCAGCTTGCAGAGAAGGGATCCCGAAGCTTTCTTT. This sequence encodes CASSLQRRDPEAFF.

The V call is TRBV10-1, the J call TRBJ2-1; 11 bases agree with TRBD2. CDR3 size: 19 residues. Trimming cost V 8 bases and J 2 bases; bases outside gene matches: 17. CDR1 WNHNN and CDR2 SYGVQD come from the germline V gene (reference sequence). As DNA, the CDR3 is TGCGCCAGCTCGGAACTAGCGGGAGACAGTTCTAGCCCCTACAATGAGCAGTTCTTC. Protein: CASSELAGDSSSPYNEQFF.

This clone was found once. The chain couples TRBV5-1 to TRBJ1-1; tentatively, D is TRBD1 (6 bases). CDR1 is SGHRS and CDR2 is YFSETQ in the germline V gene. Trimming cost V 3 bases and J 1 base, with 7 bases left between them. The CDR3 runs 13 residues. CDR3 sequence: CASSWGQNTEAFF. The CDR3 nucleotides are TGCGCCAGCAGCTGGGGACAGAACACTGAAGCTTTCTTT.

This clone was seen only once. The gene calls are TRBV6-1 and TRBJ2-4, with D perhaps TRBD2 (6 bases). The V gene lost 3 bases and the J gene lost 1 base, with 10 bases spanning the gap. Germline CDR1 is MNHNS and CDR2 is SASEGT. The CDR3 spans 15 residues. CDR3 sequence: CASSDPSAAKNIQYF. In DNA, the CDR3 is TGTGCCAGCAGTGACCCTAGCGCCGCCAAAAACATTCAGTACTTC.

This clone was observed once. The chain couples TRBV2 to TRBJ2-2; 9 bases map to TRBD1. Germline V lookup: CDR1 SNHLY, CDR2 FYNNEI. The trim removed 6 bases at V and 5 bases at J, leaving 10 bases unmatched. CDR3 length: 16 residues. CDR3 DNA: TGTGCCAGCAGATTATACGGGACAGGGACGACCGGGGAGCTGTTTTTT. As protein: CASRLYGTGTTGELFF.

The chain recombines TRBV11-2 with TRBJ2-2; TRBD2 agrees at 8 bases. This CDR3 comprises 17 residues. V shed 4 bases and J 7 bases; nucleotides not matched to a gene: 14. CDR1 and CDR2 from the germline V gene are SGHAT and FQNNGV. The CDR3 DNA sequence: TGTGCCAGCAGCTCCGTAAGATATGGCGGGAGGAACGGGGAGCTGTTTTTT. Amino acids: CASSSVRYGGRNGELFF.

This chain connects TRBV29-1 to TRBJ2-7; a weak D match, TRBD2 (6 bases). CDR1 is SQVTM, CDR2 ANQGSEA, per germline. Trimming took off 1 base at V and 4 bases at J, with 14 bases between the two ends. The CDR3 length is 14 residues. CDR3 sequence (DNA): TGCAGCGTTGAAGGCGGGGACGGCGTATACGAGCAGTACTTC. Its translation: CSVEGGDGVYEQYF.

The chain employs TRBV7-6 and TRBJ2-1; TRBD2 aligns across 12 bases. CDR3 length equals 14 residues. The ends lost 5 bases at V and 8 bases at J; junction bases unmatched: 4. Germline CDR1 SGHVS, CDR2 FNYEAQ. CDR3 sequence reads: CASSPTSGSDEQFF. The CDR3 DNA is TGTGCCAGCAGCCCGACTAGCGGGAGCGATGAGCAGTTCTTC.

The chain carries TRBV5-1 and TRBJ2-5; D gene ambiguous. The germline CDR1 and CDR2 sequences are SGHRS and YFSETQ. The CDR3 totals 17 residues. The V gene lost 5 bases and the J gene lost 1 base, with 21 bases spanning the gap. Written as DNA, the CDR3 is TGCGCCAGCAGTTCCGCAAGCTCACAGAACATCCAAGAGACCCAGTACTTC. Translating gives CASSSASSQNIQETQYF.

The chain combines TRBV27 with TRBJ2-1, with 7 bases fitting TRBD2. The CDR3 length is 17 residues. The germline gives CDR1 MNHEY, CDR2 SMNVEV (reference sequence). J was trimmed by 2 bases and V by 2 bases; bases with no gene match: 9. As DNA, the CDR3 is TGTGCCAGCAGTTTACCCGAAGCGGGAACCCCCTACAATGAGCAGTTCTTC. Its translation: CASSLPEAGTPYNEQFF.